These T cell receptor beta chains were read from a single sample in a study of T cell responses to AZD1222 COVID-19 vaccine. Produced via immunoSEQ multiplex PCR; TCRdb's table is partial and in-frame only. The sample carries fewer than 200,000 clones, around 92% recorded once. The sample here was peripheral blood, taken on day 0 of AZD1222 vaccination. Receptor source: an adult in good health. The CDR3 runs from the conserved cysteine through the conserved F or W. The D gene is left open where the match is weak. Size tells how often a clone was seen (once, few, many) or the class of an expanded clone, and some rows leave it out.

D gene: -
J gene: TRBJ2-7
clone size: few
V gene: TRBV6-1
CDR3 protein: CASSEMFASYEQYF
CDR3 DNA: TGTGCCAGCAGTGAAATGTTTGCTTCCTACGAGCAGTACTTC

D gene: TRBD2
J gene: TRBJ2-3
clone size: -
V gene: TRBV28
CDR3 protein: CASSLAGGPSTDTQYF
CDR3 DNA: TGTGCCAGCAGTCTAGCGGGAGGGCCAAGCACAGATACGCAGTATTTT

D gene: TRBD1
J gene: TRBJ1-4
clone size: -
V gene: TRBV28
CDR3 protein: CASSSGQMNEKLFF
CDR3 DNA: TGTGCCAGCAGTTCGGGACAGATGAATGAAAAACTGTTTTTT

D gene: -
J gene: TRBJ1-5
clone size: -
V gene: TRBV6-1
CDR3 protein: CASSDTGYSNQPQHF
CDR3 DNA: TGTGCCAGCAGTGATACGGGCTACAGCAATCAGCCCCAGCATTTT

D gene: TRBD1
J gene: TRBJ2-2
clone size: -
V gene: TRBV11-2
CDR3 protein: CASSRGTGTGELFF
CDR3 DNA: TGTGCCAGCAGCCGGGGGACAGGGACCGGGGAGCTGTTTTTT

D gene: -
J gene: TRBJ1-1
clone size: -
V gene: TRBV4-2
CDR3 protein: CASSQGGGGATEAFF
CDR3 DNA: TGTGCCAGCAGCCAAGGTGGCGGAGGGGCGACTGAAGCTTTCTTT

D gene: -
J gene: TRBJ1-1
clone size: once
V gene: TRBV6-5
CDR3 protein: CASSYGQGSQAFF
CDR3 DNA: TGTGCCAGCAGTTACGGCCAGGGGAGCCAGGCTTTCTTT

D gene: TRBD1
J gene: TRBJ1-4
clone size: -
V gene: TRBV5-1
CDR3 protein: CASSPGQPNEKLFF
CDR3 DNA: TGCGCCAGCAGCCCGGGACAGCCTAATGAAAAACTGTTTTTT

D gene: -
J gene: TRBJ2-5
clone size: -
V gene: TRBV28
CDR3 protein: CASSLSGPGETQYF
CDR3 DNA: TGTGCCAGCAGTTTATCCGGGCCGGGGGAGACCCAGTACTTC

D gene: -
J gene: TRBJ1-6
clone size: -
V gene: TRBV30
CDR3 protein: CAWRRSSSDGRDPRRPLHF
CDR3 DNA: TGTGCCTGGAGACGCTCCTCCTCTGACGGCAGGGACCCTCGTAGACCCCTCCACTTT

D gene: TRBD1
J gene: TRBJ1-1
clone size: -
V gene: TRBV28
CDR3 protein: CASSTDRATNTEAFF
CDR3 DNA: TGTGCCAGCAGCACGGACAGGGCGACAAACACTGAAGCTTTCTTT

D gene: TRBD1
J gene: TRBJ2-1
clone size: -
V gene: TRBV5-1
CDR3 protein: CASTVTGAYNEQFF
CDR3 DNA: TGCGCCAGCACCGTGACAGGGGCCTACAATGAGCAGTTCTTC

D gene: -
J gene: TRBJ1-1
clone size: few
V gene: TRBV21-1
CDR3 protein: CASSTAIYTEAFF
CDR3 DNA: TGTGCCAGCAGCACAGCCATTTACACTGAAGCTTTCTTT

D gene: -
J gene: TRBJ2-3
clone size: -
V gene: TRBV30
CDR3 protein: CAWTTTDTQYF
CDR3 DNA: TGTGCCTGGACTACGACAGATACGCAGTATTTT